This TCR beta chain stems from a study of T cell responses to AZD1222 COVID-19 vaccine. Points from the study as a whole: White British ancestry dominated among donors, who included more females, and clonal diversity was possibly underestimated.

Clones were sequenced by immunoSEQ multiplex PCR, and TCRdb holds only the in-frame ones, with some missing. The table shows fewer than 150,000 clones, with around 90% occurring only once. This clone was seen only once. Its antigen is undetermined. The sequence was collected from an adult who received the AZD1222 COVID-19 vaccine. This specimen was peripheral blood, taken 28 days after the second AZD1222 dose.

The CDR3 loop reads CASSASPSGFTDTQYF. The CDR3 bases are TGCGCCAGCAGCGCCTCTCCTAGCGGCTTCACAGATACGCAGTATTTT. The rearrangement joins TRBV5-1 to TRBJ2-3; 7 nucleotides agree with TRBD2. There are 16 residues in the CDR3. V lost 4 bases and J lost 2; bases outside the gene matches: 10. Germline V CDR1 and CDR2: SGHRS, YFSETQ. The whole variable domain, remainder taken from reference TRBV5-1 and TRBJ2-3, is KAGVTQTPRYLIKTRGQQVTLSCSPISGHRSVSWYQQTPGQGLQFLFEYFSETQRNKGNFPGRFSGRQFSNSRSEMNVSTLELGDSALYLCASSASPSGFTDTQYFGPGTRLTVL.